Following are 19 T cell receptor beta chains from one sample sequenced in a study of blood T cell repertoires in COVID-19. Only in-frame clones appear in the TCRdb table, and some are missing; sequencing was by immunoSEQ multiplex PCR. The profile covers approximately 50,000 clones, with approximately 84% appearing a single time and around a sixth taken by the ten largest. Specimen: peripheral blood. The receptors here all came from a man aged 65 to 79 with active COVID-19.

CDR3 amino acids: CASSFLYLTGELFF. CDR3 sequence (DNA): TGTGCCAGCAGCTTTTTATATCTCACCGGGGAGCTGTTTTTT. The V gene is TRBV5-6, the J gene TRBJ2-2, with D uncertain. Germline V lookup: CDR1 SGHDT, CDR2 YYEEEE. V lost 2 bases, J lost 4 bases, and 9 bases lay in between. This CDR3 spans 14 amino acids.

The chain links TRBV12-1 to TRBJ2-1; the table assigns TRBD2, which was not confirmed against the DNA. TRBV12-1 is shown as a pseudogene. CDR3 length: 15 residues. The CDR3 nucleotides read TGTGCCAGCAGTCTCGGGATCGGCAGGTCCAATGAGCAGTTCTTC. This encodes CASSLGIGRSNEQFF.

V gene TRBV11-3 combines with J gene TRBJ2-2; 8 nucleotides match TRBD2. CDR1 is SGHNT, CDR2 YENEEA, per germline. The CDR3 extends over 17 amino acids. V was pared by 5 bases and J by 5 bases, with 13 bases of the junction left unmatched. The CDR3 is CASSGRDSRGGTGELFF. CDR3 nucleotides: TGTGCCAGCAGCGGCCGGGACTCCCGGGGGGGGACCGGGGAGCTGTTTTTT.

V and J are TRBV11-3 and TRBJ2-3; 7 nucleotides line up with TRBD2. CDR1 SGHNT and CDR2 YENEEA come from the germline V gene. The CDR3 spans 17 residues. Trimming took 5 bases from V and 1 from J; bases not matched to a gene: 12. Written as DNA, the CDR3 is TGTGCCAGCAGCCCGACGGCTAGCGGAACTGGCACAGATACGCAGTATTTT. It is translated as CASSPTASGTGTDTQYF. The complete variable domain, with remaining parts taken from reference TRBV11-3 and TRBJ2-3, reads EAGVVQSPRYKIIEKKQPVAFWCNPISGHNTLYWYLQNLGQGPELLIRYENEEAVDDSQLPKDRFSAERLKGVDSTLKIQPAELGDSAVYLCASSPTASGTGTDTQYFGPGTRLTVL.

This clone was seen only once. V and J are TRBV19 and TRBJ2-1; a weak D match, TRBD1 (5 bases). Germline values: CDR1 LNHDA, CDR2 SQIVND (reference sequence). V was trimmed by 4 bases and J by 7 bases, leaving 8 bases between them. CDR3 length: 12 amino acids. CDR3 sequence: CASSKQGNEQFF. CDR3 sequence (DNA): TGTGCCAGTAGTAAGCAGGGAAATGAGCAGTTCTTC.

The genes are TRBV5-1 and TRBJ1-5, with 10 bases matching TRBD1. The CDR3 totals 15 residues. Germline loops: CDR1 SGHRS, CDR2 YFSETQ. V lost 4 bases to trimming and J lost 6 bases; unmatched junction nucleotides: 7. The CDR3 loop reads CASSAGTGDTQPQHF. CDR3 coding DNA: TGCGCCAGCAGCGCCGGGACAGGGGATACTCAGCCCCAGCATTTT.

The J gene is TRBJ1-5, the V gene TRBV6-1; tentatively, D is TRBD1 (5 bases). The CDR3 totals 14 residues. V lost 0 bases, J lost 7 bases, and 10 bases lay in between. Germline V gene data show CDR1 as MNHNS and CDR2 as SASEGT. CDR3 bases: TGTGCCAGCAGTGAAGCGGGGCGCGGACAGCCCCAGCATTTT. It yields the protein CASSEAGRGQPQHF.

This chain uses TRBV7-9 with TRBJ2-7, with TRBD2 matching 7 bases. The junction had 7 bases not matched to a gene; V was cut back by 7 bases and J by 4 bases. The CDR3 spans 13 residues. In germline, CDR1 is SEHNR, CDR2 FQNEAQ (reference sequence). CDR3 amino acids: CASTWSGMYEQYF. CDR3 bases: TGTGCCAGCACCTGGAGCGGGATGTACGAGCAGTACTTC.

This clone appeared a single time. The gene calls are TRBV9 and TRBJ2-7, with 8 bases identical to TRBD2. With 0 bases clipped from V and 4 bases from J, the junction kept 3 bases outside the gene matches. This CDR3 has 14 amino acids. Germline assignment: CDR1 SGDLS and CDR2 YYNGEE. Here the CDR3 reads CASSVEAGGYEQYF. CDR3 DNA sequence: TGTGCCAGCAGCGTAGAGGCGGGAGGTTACGAGCAGTACTTC.

The rearrangement joins TRBV6-4 to TRBJ2-1, with TRBD1 identical over 8 bases. This CDR3 has 17 residues. Germline-derived CDR1 and CDR2 are MRHNA and SNTAGT. The junction had 16 bases not matched to a gene; V was cut back by 7 bases and J by 5 bases. CDR3 protein: CASNPADREDLNNEQFF. The CDR3, as DNA: TGTGCCAGCAATCCAGCGGACAGGGAAGACCTAAACAATGAGCAGTTCTTC.

The CDR3 DNA follows: TGCAGCGTCTCGACAGGGGGCGACGTCCTGACTTTC. Its protein is CSVSTGGDVLTF. The chain employs TRBV29-1 and TRBJ2-6, with 10 nucleotides matching TRBD1. CDR3 length equals 12 residues. Germline values: CDR1 SQVTM, CDR2 ANQGSEA. The trim removed 6 bases at V and 11 bases at J, leaving 4 bases unmatched.

This chain links TRBV6-5 with TRBJ2-3, with D unclear. The V and J ends lost 7 bases and 2 bases respectively, with 13 bases between them. Germline loops: CDR1 MNHEY, CDR2 SVGAGI. The CDR3 is 14 residues long. CDR3 loop: CASTLGPVTDTQYF. DNA of the CDR3: TGTGCCAGCACCTTGGGCCCAGTCACAGATACGCAGTATTTT.

This clone was observed a single time. The rearrangement links TRBV12-3 or TRBV12-4 to TRBJ1-2, with D possibly matching TRBD1 (5 bases). The ends were cut back, 3 bases at V and 7 bases at J, with 12 bases in the middle. CDR3 length equals 13 residues. The CDR3 region has the DNA TGTGCCAGCAGTTTTGGGGCGACAGCTGGCTACACCTTC. Its translation is CASSFGATAGYTF.

In this sample, this clone turned up once. The genes are TRBV7-2 and TRBJ2-1; D is ambiguous. Germline V gene data show CDR1 as SGHTA and CDR2 as FQGNSA. V was shortened by 3 bases and J by 0 bases, with 3 bases between the two germline ends. CDR3 length: 13 residues. CDR3 nucleotides: TGTGCCAGCAGCTTCAGCTCCTACAATGAGCAGTTCTTC. Its translation is CASSFSSYNEQFF.

The V call is TRBV7-9, the J call TRBJ2-1; TRBD2 is a possible D gene (6 bases). The V gene's germline CDR1 is SEHNR and CDR2 FQNEAQ (reference sequence). This CDR3 is built from 13 residues. V shed 5 bases and J shed 4 bases, with 9 bases lying between them. The CDR3 nucleotides read TGTGCCAGCAGCCACGGGACTTACAATGAGCAGTTCTTC. Its translation: CASSHGTYNEQFF. Supplemented by reference TRBV7-9 and TRBJ2-1, the full variable domain reads DTGVSQNPRHKITKRGQNVTFRCDPISEHNRLYWYRQTLGQGPEFLTYFQNEAQLEKSRLLSDRFSAERPKGSFSTLEIQRTEQGDSAMYLCASSHGTYNEQFFGPGTRLTVL.

The genes are TRBV11-2 and TRBJ2-1; D gene ambiguous. Trimming shortened V by 5 bases and J by 8 bases, and 16 bases separated the two germline ends. CDR1 and CDR2 from the germline V gene are SGHAT and FQNNGV. The CDR3 is 14 residues long. Here the CDR3 reads CASSPGFSYDEQFF. DNA of the CDR3: TGTGCCAGCAGCCCCGGGTTTTCTTACGATGAGCAGTTCTTC.

The chain links TRBV4-2 to TRBJ2-7; D remains ambiguous. V lost 0 bases and J lost 6, with 18 bases in between. This CDR3 spans 16 amino acids. Germline V gives CDR1 LGHNA, CDR2 YNFKEQ. The CDR3 reads CASSQEAASYSLEQYF. The CDR3 nucleotides read TGTGCCAGCAGCCAAGAAGCAGCTAGTTATTCCCTCGAGCAGTACTTC.

The rearrangement joins TRBV7-2 to TRBJ1-3; no reliable D call. Trimming cost V 2 bases and J 2 bases, with 4 bases left between them. Germline V gene data show CDR1 as SGHTA and CDR2 as FQGNSA. This CDR3 region has 13 residues. CDR3 nucleotide sequence: TGTGCCAGCAGCTTACGAGCTGGAAACACCATATATTTT. As protein: CASSLRAGNTIYF.

This sequence joins TRBV5-1 and TRBJ2-3; D perhaps matches TRBD2 (5 bases). Germline V gene data show CDR1 as SGHRS and CDR2 as YFSETQ. CDR3 size: 15 residues. V was trimmed by 0 bases and J by 5 bases, leaving 13 bases between them. The CDR3 DNA sequence: TGCGCCAGCAGCTTGGAGCGGCCAGCTAAAGATACGCAGTATTTT. Protein: CASSLERPAKDTQYF.